Following are 21 T cell receptor beta chains from one sample sequenced in a study of cytomegalovirus exposure and HLA in healthy donors. This table comes from immunoSEQ multiplex PCR, and its TCRdb copy is limited to in-frame clones, with some not included. The profile shows approximately 98,000 clones, about 85% of them singletons. The specimen was PBMCs. These receptors all stem from a woman aged 18 to 35 in good health and CMV-seronegative.

CDR3 DNA sequence: TGTGCCAGCAGTGAACTAGACTATGGCTACACCTTC. Its translation: CASSELDYGYTF. V and J are TRBV2 and TRBJ1-2; unclear D gene. Germline CDR1 reads SNHLY; CDR2 reads FYNNEI. This CDR3 region has 12 residues. The V and J ends lost 2 bases and 3 bases respectively, with 4 bases between them.

The sample holds a few counts of this clone. The DNA for the CDR3 is TGTGCCAGCAGGCCCGGGACACCAACTAATGAAAAACTGTTTTTT. It codes for CASRPGTPTNEKLFF. The chain recombines TRBV6-6 with TRBJ1-4, with D maybe TRBD1 (6 bases). The V and J ends lost 6 bases and 0 bases respectively, with 11 bases between them. The CDR3 is 15 amino acids. The germline gives CDR1 MNHNY, CDR2 SVGAGI (reference sequence).

This chain links TRBV4-2 with TRBJ2-3; perhaps TRBD2 as D (7 bases). The CDR3 consists of 16 residues. V was trimmed by 0 bases and J by 4 bases, leaving 14 bases between them. Germline assignment: CDR1 LGHNA and CDR2 YNFKEQ. The CDR3 DNA follows: TGTGCCAGCAGCCAAGAGCGAGGGGGGGCGCCAGATACGCAGTATTTT. Translating it yields CASSQERGGAPDTQYF.

The chain uses TRBV28 and TRBJ2-7; unclear D gene. The V end lost 1 base, the J end lost 3 bases, and 13 bases lay between the germline ends. The CDR3 sequence is 15 residues long. The germline gives CDR1 MDHEN, CDR2 SYDVKM. DNA for the CDR3: TGTGCCAGCAGTTTATATGATATGAGATACTACGAGCAGTACTTC. Amino acids: CASSLYDMRYYEQYF. The complete variable domain, with remaining parts taken from reference TRBV28 and TRBJ2-7, reads DVKVTQSSRYLVKRTGEKVFLECVQDMDHENMFWYRQDPGLGLRLIYFSYDVKMKEKGDIPEGYSVSREKKERFSLILESASTNQTSMYLCASSLYDMRYYEQYFGPGTRLTVT.

This sequence joins TRBV9 and TRBJ2-1, with TRBD2 identical over 7 bases. Germline V gene sequence: CDR1 SGDLS, CDR2 YYNGEE. With 8 bases clipped from V and 5 bases from J, the junction kept 7 bases outside the gene matches. CDR3 length: 13 amino acids. In DNA form, the CDR3 reads TGTGCCAGTTCACTAGCGCGCGACAATGAGCAGTTCTTC. Amino acid sequence: CASSLARDNEQFF.

The chain joins TRBV25-1 to TRBJ2-3; 7 nucleotides align to TRBD2. J lost 0 bases, V lost 1 base, and 10 bases had no gene match. Per germline, CDR1 MGHDK and CDR2 SYGVNS. CDR3 length: 18 amino acids. The CDR3 DNA follows: TGTGCCAGCAGTGAATCGGGGTACGGGGGGACCAGCACAGATACGCAGTATTTT. Protein sequence: CASSESGYGGTSTDTQYF.

The chain combines TRBV19 with TRBJ1-2; 7 nucleotides line up with TRBD1. J was trimmed by 4 bases and V by 4 bases; bases with no gene match: 6. CDR3 size: 14 residues. Looked up from germline, CDR1 is LNHDA and CDR2 is SQIVND (reference sequence). The CDR3 reads CASSTRDSLYGYTF. DNA for the CDR3: TGTGCCAGTAGTACACGGGACAGCCTCTATGGCTACACCTTC.

The V and J genes are TRBV27 and TRBJ2-7; 7 bases are a match to TRBD1. The germline V gene encodes CDR1 MNHEY and CDR2 SMNVEV (reference sequence). V dropped 8 bases and J dropped 2; count of bases not matched to a gene: 12. The CDR3 has 15 amino acids. CDR3 sequence reads: CASGLGDRIPYEQYF. The CDR3 region has the DNA TGTGCCAGCGGTCTAGGGGACAGAATACCCTACGAGCAGTACTTC.

For this clone: The junction shows a germline mismatch at one end, possibly a read error. The V and J genes are TRBV28 and TRBJ1-4; 8 bases match TRBD1. The CDR3 extends over 13 amino acids. Germline V lookup: CDR1 MDHEN, CDR2 SYDVKM. DNA for the CDR3: TGTGCAAGCAGGGAGACAGGGGTTGAAAAACTGTTTTTT. It translates to CASRETGVEKLFF. The full variable domain, completed using reference TRBV28 and TRBJ1-4, is DVKVTQSSRYLVKRTGEKVFLECVQDMDHENMFWYRQDPGLGLRLIYFSYDVKMKEKGDIPEGYSVSREKKERFSLILESASTNQTSMYLCASRETGVEKLFFGSGTQLSVL.

This clone was seen only once. CDR3 DNA sequence: TGTGCCAGCAGTCAAGTTGCGGGGGGGCTCGGCTACGAGCAGTACTTC. Amino acid sequence: CASSQVAGGLGYEQYF. The chain employs TRBV6-1 and TRBJ2-7, with 9 bases matching TRBD2. The CDR3 runs to 16 residues. Germline V gene lookup returns CDR1 MNHNS and CDR2 SASEGT. V gave up 5 bases and J gave up 3 bases; unmatched junction bases: 11.

This chain links TRBV6-1 with TRBJ1-2, with D maybe TRBD1 (6 bases). Germline V lookup: CDR1 MNHNS, CDR2 SASEGT. The V end was cut by 4 bases, the J end by 0 bases, with 18 bases between. This CDR3 spans 17 amino acids. The CDR3 sequence: CASSGKTGRDSNYGYTF. In DNA, the CDR3 is TGTGCCAGCAGTGGAAAGACAGGCCGCGACTCTAACTATGGCTACACCTTC.

The sample holds a few counts of this clone. The chain links TRBV5-1 to TRBJ2-7; no firm D call. The CDR3 contains 15 residues. The V and J ends lost 5 bases and 2 bases respectively, with 17 bases between them. Germline V gene lookup returns CDR1 SGHRS and CDR2 YFSETQ. The CDR3 DNA sequence: TGCGCCAGCAGGCAGCTGGGTACAGAGACCTACGAGCAGTACTTC. It translates to CASRQLGTETYEQYF.

The rearrangement links TRBV28 to TRBJ2-4; 7 bases map to TRBD1. V shed 2 bases, J shed 5 bases, and the junction held 3 bases outside the gene matches. Germline-derived CDR1 and CDR2 are MDHEN and SYDVKM. The CDR3 has 14 residues. The CDR3 DNA sequence: TGTGCCAGCAGTTTAAGGGGGCCCCAAAACATTCAGTACTTC. Encoded protein: CASSLRGPQNIQYF.

This chain connects TRBV5-6 to TRBJ2-4; TRBD2 might be the D (7 bases). Trimming removed 4 bases at V and 7 bases at J, with 15 bases between. Germline V CDR1 and CDR2: SGHDT, YYEEEE. The CDR3 has 14 amino acids. The CDR3 sequence: CASSLGGGGNIQYF. The CDR3 DNA reads as TGTGCCAGCAGCCTCGGAGGGGGAGGGAACATTCAGTACTTC. The variable domain in full, completed from reference TRBV5-6 and TRBJ2-4, reads DAGVTQSPTHLIKTRGQQVTLRCSPKSGHDTVSWYQQALGQGPQFIFQYYEEEERQRGNFPDRFSGHQFPNYSSELNVNALLLGDSALYLCASSLGGGGNIQYFGAGTRLSVL.

The V call is TRBV5-1, the J call TRBJ2-2; TRBD1 is a possible D gene (7 bases). Trimming removed 4 bases from V and 4 bases from J, with 14 bases in between. The CDR3 consists of 15 residues. Per germline, CDR1 SGHRS and CDR2 YFSETQ. In DNA, the CDR3 is TGCGCCAGCAGCGTCGCGGGACAGAGCACCGGGGAGCTGTTTTTT. It encodes CASSVAGQSTGELFF.

This clone turned up a few times. The V gene is TRBV25-1, the J gene TRBJ2-1; TRBD2 might be the D (5 bases). Germline lookup yields CDR1 MGHDK and CDR2 SYGVNS. The CDR3 runs to 13 residues. Between the trimmed V and J ends, which lost 10 bases and 0 bases, there was a span of 10 bases. The CDR3 here is CAIGKSSYNEQFF. Written as DNA, the CDR3 is TGTGCCATCGGGAAGAGCTCCTACAATGAGCAGTTCTTC.

This clone turned up a few times. V is TRBV11-3 and J is TRBJ1-1; D is ambiguous. This CDR3 contains 13 residues. Germline-derived CDR1 and CDR2 are SGHNT and YENEEA. V lost 4 bases and J 1 base, leaving 7 bases between the germline ends. The CDR3 bases are TGTGCCAGCAGCTATGGGCAGAACACTGAAGCTTTCTTT. Amino acids: CASSYGQNTEAFF.

The CDR3 here is CASSPFDRASYEQYF. The CDR3 DNA reads TGTGCCAGCAGTCCATTTGACAGGGCATCCTACGAGCAGTACTTC. This chain links TRBV28 with TRBJ2-7; 7 bases match TRBD1. CDR1 is MDHEN, CDR2 SYDVKM, per germline. This CDR3 has 15 residues. J lost 1 base, V lost 5 bases, and 8 bases had no gene match.

The chain joins TRBV25-1 to TRBJ2-3; D is ambiguous. There are 12 residues in the CDR3. Germline V gene lookup returns CDR1 MGHDK and CDR2 SYGVNS. The V gene lost 1 base and the J gene lost 5 bases, with 4 bases spanning the gap. The CDR3, as DNA: TGTGCCAGCAGTGAATCCAAAGATACGCAGTATTTT. Residues: CASSESKDTQYF.

This sequence joins TRBV7-9 and TRBJ2-3; D perhaps matches TRBD1 (5 bases). This CDR3 is 14 amino acids long. CDR1 is SEHNR, CDR2 FQNEAQ, per germline (reference sequence). Deletions cut 3 bases from V and 3 bases from J, with 10 bases between. CDR3 DNA sequence: TGTGCCAGCAGCTTTGACCAGGGAACAGATACGCAGTATTTT. The encoded protein is CASSFDQGTDTQYF. The entire variable domain, with the rest obtained from reference TRBV7-9 and TRBJ2-3, is as follows: DTGVSQNPRHKITKRGQNVTFRCDPISEHNRLYWYRQTLGQGPEFLTYFQNEAQLEKSRLLSDRFSAERPKGSFSTLEIQRTEQGDSAMYLCASSFDQGTDTQYFGPGTRLTVL.

V usage is TRBV27 and J usage is TRBJ1-1, with D maybe TRBD1 (6 bases). This CDR3 region has 13 residues. CDR1 and CDR2 from the germline V gene are MNHEY and SMNVEV (reference sequence). V lost 2 bases, J lost 5 bases, and 9 bases lay in between. The CDR3 DNA is TGTGCCAGCAGTTTAGGGGGCAGGACTGAAGCTTTCTTT. This translates into CASSLGGRTEAFF.